These T cell receptor beta chains were read from a single sample in a study of response to subunit inactivated influenza vaccine. MiXCR, applied by TCRdb to the RT-PCR reads, yields one record per CDR3 protein. Here the sample spans hundreds of thousands of distinct CDR3 sequences, approximately 13% being singletons. This material consisted of PBMCs from blood, taken around 15 days before vaccination. The receptor source for this set is a man aged 50-59 years who received an inactivated influenza vaccine. CDR3s leave out the opening cysteine and the closing phenylalanine or tryptophan.

j_call | v_call | cdr3_aa
TRBJ1-5 | TRBV29-1 | SVGGFNQPQH
TRBJ1-1 | TRBV7-9 | ASSLAGTAEAF
TRBJ2-6 | TRBV29-1 | SVGGLGSGANVLT
TRBJ1-4 | TRBV27 | ASSFGQAGEKLF
TRBJ1-5 | TRBV20-1 | SAMLLAQH
TRBJ1-3 | TRBV30 | AWSVQAGDTIY
TRBJ1-5 | TRBV19 | ASSIARGGQPQH
TRBJ2-5 | TRBV19 | ASSIWTGGPETQY
TRBJ1-1 | TRBV2 | ASRVTESTEAF
TRBJ2-4 | TRBV20-1 | SAPTIVKNIQY
TRBJ1-5 | TRBV12-3/TRBV12-4 | ASRQGAGQPQH
TRBJ2-2 | TRBV5-1 | ASSYIPGTSGTGELF
TRBJ1-1 | TRBV7-6 | ASSSGPGNTEAF
TRBJ2-7 | TRBV3-1 | ASSQDWRTLGTYEQY
TRBJ2-1 | TRBV7-9 | ASSLALGEEQF
TRBJ2-7 | TRBV7-6 | ASSSGQPSYEQY
TRBJ2-5 | TRBV19 | ASSFQRGQETQY